This T cell receptor (beta chain) was documented in a study of T cell responses to AZD1222 COVID-19 vaccine. Overall study results and limits: Compared with day 0, the breadth and depth of the Spike-specific TCR repertoire rose significantly after two doses of AZD1222. Spike-wide vaccine-associated CD4 TCRs dominated at 160-218 and 743-854. Mostly white British, mostly female donors; authors suggested clonal diversity may be underestimated.

Only one count was recorded for this clone. Its matching antigen is unknown. The data were produced by immunoSEQ multiplex PCR, yet TCRdb's version contains in-frame clones alone and is incomplete. The sample lists around 140,000 clones; around 92% were seen once. The analysis combined second doses at about 4 or about 12 weeks. Germline V gene lookup returns CDR1 LGHDT and CDR2 YNNKEL (reference sequence). The CDR3 length is 17 residues. After removal of 0 bases from V and 0 bases from J, the junction contained 8 bases not matched to a gene. The TCR originated in an adult who received the AZD1222 COVID-19 vaccine. V is TRBV3-1 (or the pseudogene TRBV3-2) and J is TRBJ2-7; 7 bases agree with TRBD2. The sample here was peripheral blood, taken 28 days after the second AZD1222 dose. Written as DNA, the CDR3 is TGTGCCAGCAGCCAAGATCGTTTCAGCGGGGTCTCCTACGAGCAGTACTTC. It yields the protein CASSQDRFSGVSYEQYF.